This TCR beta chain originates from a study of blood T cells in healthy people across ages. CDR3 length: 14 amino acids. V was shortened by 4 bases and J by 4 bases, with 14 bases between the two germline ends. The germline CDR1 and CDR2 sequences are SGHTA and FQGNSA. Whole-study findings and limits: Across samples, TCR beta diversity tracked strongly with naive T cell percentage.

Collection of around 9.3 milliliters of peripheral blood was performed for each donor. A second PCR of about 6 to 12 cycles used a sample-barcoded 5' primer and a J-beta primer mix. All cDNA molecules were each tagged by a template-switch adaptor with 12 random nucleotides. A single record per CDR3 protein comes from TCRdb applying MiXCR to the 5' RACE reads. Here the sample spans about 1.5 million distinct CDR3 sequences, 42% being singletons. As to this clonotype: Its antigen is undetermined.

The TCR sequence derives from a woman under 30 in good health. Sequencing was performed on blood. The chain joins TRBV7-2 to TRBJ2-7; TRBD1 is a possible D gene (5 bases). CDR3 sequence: CASSYPTTAYEQYF. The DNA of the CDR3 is TGTGCCAGCAGCTACCCAACGACAGCATACGAGCAGTACTTC.